These 9 T cell receptor beta chains share one sample of origin, sequenced in a study of shared clonotypes between healthy human individuals. TCRdb keeps only in-frame clones here, not all; method: immunoSEQ multiplex PCR. The repertoire has 2.3 million or so clones, over 85% of them found once; the top ten carry about 0.37%. Sequenced sample: naive CD4+ T cells from PBMCs. The subset: CD45RA+ positively selected. The receptors stem from a man aged 18 to 29 in good health. Some clones in this sample may be carry-over from other donors' samples.

This clone came up a few times. The gene calls are TRBV7-3 and TRBJ1-1; no definite D call. There are 13 residues in the CDR3. Germline values: CDR1 SGHTA, CDR2 FQGTGA. V was cut by 7 bases and J by 11 bases, with 20 bases left in between. The CDR3 DNA follows: TGTGCCAGCACCGACACCAGGACTTGGGAGGCTTTCTTT. Its protein product is CASTDTRTWEAFF. Looking up the rest from reference TRBV7-3 and TRBJ1-1 gives the full variable domain: GAGVSQTPSNKVTEKGKYVELRCDPISGHTALYWYRQSLGQGPEFLIYFQGTGAADDSGLPNDRFFAVRPEGSVSTLKIQRTERGDSAVYLCASTDTRTWEAFFGQGTRLTVV.

This clone was observed a few times. This rearrangement joins TRBV5-3 to TRBJ2-2; possible D gene TRBD2, 6 bases. Being an ORF, TRBV5-3 has a function that is uncertain. Between the trimmed V and J ends, which lost 4 bases and 4 bases, there was a span of 17 bases. The CDR3 is made up of 16 amino acids. The chain's CDR3 is CARSTSGGPSTGELFF. The DNA for the CDR3 is TGTGCCAGAAGCACTAGTGGAGGGCCGTCCACCGGGGAGCTGTTTTTT.

This rearrangement joins TRBV28 to TRBJ2-7, with 8 bases identical to TRBD1. V gave up 2 bases and J gave up 3 bases; unmatched junction bases: 3. Germline V lookup: CDR1 MDHEN, CDR2 SYDVKM. The CDR3 spans 14 residues. Here the CDR3 reads CASSLRDRFYEQYF. The CDR3 DNA reads as TGTGCCAGCAGTTTACGGGACAGGTTCTACGAGCAGTACTTC. The entire variable domain, with the rest obtained from reference TRBV28 and TRBJ2-7, is as follows: DVKVTQSSRYLVKRTGEKVFLECVQDMDHENMFWYRQDPGLGLRLIYFSYDVKMKEKGDIPEGYSVSREKKERFSLILESASTNQTSMYLCASSLRDRFYEQYFGPGTRLTVT.

The chain joins TRBV6-1 to TRBJ1-1; no firm D call. CDR3 length: 16 amino acids. V dropped 2 bases and J dropped 1 base, with 14 bases sitting between them. Germline V gene data show CDR1 as MNHNS and CDR2 as SASEGT. CDR3 protein: CASSELLIDGNTEAFF. CDR3 DNA: TGTGCCAGCAGTGAACTACTTATCGACGGGAACACTGAAGCTTTCTTT.

For this clone: This CDR3 is also generated by other DNA sequences in the sample. The chain combines TRBV7-3 with TRBJ2-5, with 9 bases aligning to TRBD2. The CDR3 loop spans 15 amino acids. The V gene end was trimmed by 0 bases and the J gene end by 1 base; junction bases not matched to a gene: 0. Germline V gene lookup returns CDR1 SGHTA and CDR2 FQGTGA. DNA for the CDR3: TGTGCCAGCAGCTTAACTAGCGGGGGCCAAGAGACCCAGTACTTC. Amino acids: CASSLTSGGQETQYF.

The gene calls are TRBV28 and TRBJ2-5; tentatively, D is TRBD1 or TRBD2 (6 bases each). The CDR3 totals 17 residues. Trimming took 5 bases from V and 5 from J, leaving 24 bases between them. From germline, CDR1 is MDHEN and CDR2 SYDVKM. Written as DNA, the CDR3 is TGTGCCAGCAGTCTAGGGGGGCGGGGAATGAGTGGTGAGACCCAGTACTTC. This codes for CASSLGGRGMSGETQYF.

This clone was recorded only once. V and J are TRBV6-5 and TRBJ2-7; D might be TRBD2 (6 bases). Trimming left V 2 bases short and J 7 bases short, with 18 bases between. The germline V gene has CDR1 MNHEY and CDR2 SVGAGI. This CDR3 region has 15 residues. DNA for the CDR3: TGTGCCAGCAGTTACACGGGGACTGGATCTACAGAGCAGTACTTC. This translates into CASSYTGTGSTEQYF.

The rearrangement uses TRBV27 and TRBJ2-7; tentatively, D is TRBD1 or TRBD2 (5 bases each). Germline CDR1 MNHEY, CDR2 SMNVEV (reference sequence). The CDR3 is 13 residues long. V lost 5 bases to trimming and J lost 5 bases, with 13 bases between them. CDR3 sequence: CASSRNRDHEQYF. DNA of the CDR3: TGTGCCAGCAGTCGCAACCGGGACCACGAGCAGTACTTC.

The rearrangement joins TRBV6-5 to TRBJ2-1, with TRBD1 identical over 9 bases. V lost 6 bases, J lost 14 bases, and 11 bases stayed unmatched. CDR3 length equals 13 residues. Germline CDR1 is MNHEY and CDR2 is SVGAGI. In DNA form, the CDR3 reads TGTGCCAGCAGACCTCCGGGACAGGGCCAAAAGTTCTTC. Translating it yields CASRPPGQGQKFF.